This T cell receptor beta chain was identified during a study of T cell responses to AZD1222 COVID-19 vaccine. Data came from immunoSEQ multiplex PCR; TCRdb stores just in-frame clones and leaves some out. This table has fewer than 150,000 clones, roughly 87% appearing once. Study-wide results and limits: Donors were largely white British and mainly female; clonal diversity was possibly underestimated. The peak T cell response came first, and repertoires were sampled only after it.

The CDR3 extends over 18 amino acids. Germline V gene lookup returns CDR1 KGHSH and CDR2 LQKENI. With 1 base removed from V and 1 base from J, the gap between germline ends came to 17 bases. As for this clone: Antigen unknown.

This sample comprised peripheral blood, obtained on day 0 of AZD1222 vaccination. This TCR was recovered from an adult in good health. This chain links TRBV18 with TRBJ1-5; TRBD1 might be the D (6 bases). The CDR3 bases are TGTGCCAGCTCACCACAGGCAGGGGATACGGCGAGCAATCAGCCCCAGCATTTT. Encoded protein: CASSPQAGDTASNQPQHF. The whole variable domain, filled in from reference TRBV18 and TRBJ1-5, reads NAGVMQNPRHLVRRRGQEARLRCSPMKGHSHVYWYRQLPEEGLKFMVYLQKENIIDESGMPKERFSAEFPKEGPSILRIQQVVRGDSAAYFCASSPQAGDTASNQPQHFGDGTRLSIL.